This T cell receptor (beta chain) appears in the sequencing data of a study of shared clonotypes between healthy human individuals. Sequencing was performed with immunoSEQ multiplex PCR; in TCRdb, only in-frame clones are kept and a portion is missing. This table holds millions of clones, about 94% found once. The naive CD8 fraction comprised CD45RO-negative cells positively selected for CCR7 and excluded terminally differentiated effector memory CD45RA+ cells. Input material: naive CD8+ T cells sorted from blood. The TCR originated in a man aged 18 to 35 in good health.

CDR3 coding DNA: TGCGCCAGCAGCACTCTCGGGACCGAAGAGACCCAGTACTTC. Translating gives CASSTLGTEETQYF. The V and J genes are TRBV5-1 and TRBJ2-5; possibly TRBD1 or TRBD2 for D (5 bases each). The V and J ends lost 4 bases and 3 bases respectively, with 13 bases between them. Per germline, CDR1 SGHRS and CDR2 YFSETQ. The CDR3 sequence is 14 residues long. Together with reference TRBV5-1 and TRBJ2-5, the CDR3 gives the full variable domain: KAGVTQTPRYLIKTRGQQVTLSCSPISGHRSVSWYQQTPGQGLQFLFEYFSETQRNKGNFPGRFSGRQFSNSRSEMNVSTLELGDSALYLCASSTLGTEETQYFGPGTRLLVL.